This T cell receptor (beta chain) was captured in a study of T cells after yellow fever vaccination (dated by TCRdb to about 2019). In the study overall: Libraries from fractions with low cell numbers were prepared with the SMART-Seq v4 Ultra Low Input RNA kit. Blood was drawn at multiple timepoints before and after primary and secondary immunization, with bulk PBMC replicates and cell subsets isolated. Two healthy male donors, one aged 18 to 30 and one aged 30 to 39 years, were included in the cohort. To track T-cell clones before and after primary and booster YFV17D yellow fever vaccination, bulk TCR alpha and beta repertoires were sequenced longitudinally.

The treatment or condition label here, explained by the study, means: live attenuated yellow fever vaccine strain. PBMCs were isolated from peripheral blood using a standard Ficoll-Paque protocol. Dynabeads CD4 and CD8 positive selection kits were used to isolate CD4 and CD8 T-cell fractions. TriZol was used to extract RNA from bulk PBMCs, from CD4 and CD8 fractions, and from dextramer-positive and dextramer-negative fractions. Findings and caveats that apply to the study as a whole: Because only two donors were included in the study, the extent to which the findings can be generalized is limited. Most clones expanded after primary vaccination (roughly 96% of CD4 and approximately 90% of CD8) were re-detected after the booster, suggesting that broad memory maintenance occurred. Compared with the primary T-cell response, the secondary T-cell response was faster but weaker, reaching its peak on day 5 rather than on day 15. A small fraction of clonotypes appeared in both the CD4 and CD8 compartments, likely as a result of convergent recombination. Computational filtering was needed because FACS-sorted repertoires could contain abundant contaminating clonotypes from the bulk population.

In this sample, this clonotype turned up a few times. Its antigen remains unidentified. One base away there is no much larger clone; base qualities are not given. V gives up 4 bases and J gives up 9 bases, and the segment between their germline ends measures 22 bases. Taken from cysteine to valine, the CDR3 has 15 residues. Solely the CDR3 DNA is kept, with 45 bases framed from the first base. The sequencer was an Illumina NovaSeq 6000. Synthesis of TCR cDNA relied on 5'RACE template switching, a step that introduced a universal primer site along with unique molecular identifiers. cDNA synthesis was primed from both the TCR alpha and TCR beta constant segments. Libraries were amplified in two PCR steps, with sample barcodes and sequencing adapters added in the second step. Sequencing of libraries was performed on Illumina HiSeq 2500 (2x100 bp) or NovaSeq (2x150 bp). Per the source publication's procedure: MIGEC handled demultiplexing of reads and collapsing into UMI consensus sequences, while MiXCR performed V(D)J alignment. Using edgeR on replicate PBMC samples, clonotypes were called vaccine-responding if FDR was below 0.01 and the log2 fold change was above 5 up to day 15. Each bulk clonotype was labeled CD4 or CD8 based on which sequenced repertoire, CD4 or CD8, contained the clonotype at higher abundance. TCRdb reworked the public reads: Q25 trimming with fastp, MiXCR clone assembly, productive beta chains retained. Rows with one shared CDR3 protein collapse into an entry with the most common genes and DNA. The V and J calls reflect TCRdb's pipeline rather than the authors' work. The sample table lists 300,000 to 400,000 distinct CDR3 sequences, under 15% of them with a count of one. The top ten hold more than 3% of the sample.

The receptor was isolated from a man in his late teens or twenties who received the YFV17D yellow fever vaccine. The specimen comprised CD4+ T cells sorted from PBMCs, sampled 15 days after the yellow fever booster vaccination. The rearranged chain carries TRBV23-1 and TRBJ2-7; perhaps TRBD1 is the D gene, with 5 bases matching. TRBV23-1 is reported as an ORF; its role is uncertain. The CDR3 reads as follows: CASSLAPLGAPGQYV. DNA sequence: TGCGCCAGCAGTCTTGCCCCCTTAGGGGCCCCTGGGCAGTACGTC.